These 5 T cell receptor beta chains were sequenced from one sample in a study of cytomegalovirus exposure and HLA in healthy donors. PCR employed 60 Vbeta and 13 Jbeta primers. The protocol was immunoSEQ multiplex PCR, while the TCRdb copy is restricted to in-frame clones and leaves out a portion. Among fewer than 200,000 clones listed, over 80% were seen once. Sequenced: PBMCs. The receptor source for this set is a woman aged 45-65 years in good health and CMV-seropositive.

J is TRBJ1-2 and V is TRBV19; maybe TRBD1 (5 bases). The length of the CDR3 is 15 residues. CDR1 is LNHDA, CDR2 SQIVND, per germline (reference sequence). V dropped 7 bases and J dropped 3 bases, with 18 bases sitting between them. The CDR3 here is CASILTPSGHYGYTF. CDR3 in DNA: TGTGCCAGTATCCTTACCCCCTCAGGGCACTATGGCTACACCTTC.

The chain couples TRBV4-1 to TRBJ2-3; 13 bases map to TRBD2. Trimming removed 0 bases from V and 4 bases from J; junction bases left unmatched: 7. This CDR3 contains 18 residues. CDR1 is MGHRA, CDR2 YSYEKL, per germline. Written as DNA, the CDR3 is TGCGCCAGCAGCCAAGATCTGACTAGCGGGGGGAGCGCAGATACGCAGTATTTT. Its protein product is CASSQDLTSGGSADTQYF.

The rearrangement uses TRBV4-2 and TRBJ1-2, with a possible D match to TRBD1 (5 bases). The length of the CDR3 is 17 residues. Germline V CDR1 and CDR2: LGHNA, YNFKEQ. V lost 4 bases to trimming and J lost 4 bases, with 22 bases between them. In DNA, the CDR3 is TGTGCCAGCAGCCTCCCCCCGCCCCGACCGGGGGGCTATGGCTACACCTTC. Its protein is CASSLPPPRPGGYGYTF.

J is TRBJ2-3 and V is TRBV27; 8 bases align to TRBD1. From germline, CDR1 is MNHEY and CDR2 SMNVEV (reference sequence). V lost 5 bases to trimming and J lost 8 bases; unmatched junction nucleotides: 15. The CDR3 has 16 residues. DNA of the CDR3: TGTGCCAGCAGTCTAAGCGACAGGGGTGTATCGGGTACGCAGTATTTT. Residues: CASSLSDRGVSGTQYF.

In DNA form, the CDR3 reads TGCGCCAGCAGCTTCGGGACAGGGGGCCAAGGTAATGAAAAACTGTTTTTT. Amino acids: CASSFGTGGQGNEKLFF. V is TRBV5-1 and J is TRBJ1-4; 12 bases map to TRBD1. The germline V gene encodes CDR1 SGHRS and CDR2 YFSETQ. The length of the CDR3 is 17 residues. V trimming: 2 bases; J trimming: 4 bases; junction bases outside the gene matches: 6.